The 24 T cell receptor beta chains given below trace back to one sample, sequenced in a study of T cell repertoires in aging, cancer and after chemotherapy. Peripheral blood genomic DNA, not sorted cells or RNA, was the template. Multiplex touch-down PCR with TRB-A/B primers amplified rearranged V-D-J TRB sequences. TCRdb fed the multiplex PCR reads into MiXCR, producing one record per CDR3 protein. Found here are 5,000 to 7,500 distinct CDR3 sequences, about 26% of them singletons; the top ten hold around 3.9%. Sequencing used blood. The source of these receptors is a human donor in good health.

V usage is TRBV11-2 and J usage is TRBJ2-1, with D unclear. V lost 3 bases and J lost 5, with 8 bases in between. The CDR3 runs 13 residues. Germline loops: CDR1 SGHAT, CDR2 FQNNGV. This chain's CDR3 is CASSFMQDNEQFF. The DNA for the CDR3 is TGTGCCAGCAGCTTTATGCAAGACAATGAGCAGTTCTTC.

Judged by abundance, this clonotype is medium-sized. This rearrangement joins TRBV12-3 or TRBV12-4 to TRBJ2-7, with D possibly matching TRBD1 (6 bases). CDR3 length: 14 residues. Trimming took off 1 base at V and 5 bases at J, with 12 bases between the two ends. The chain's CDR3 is CASSLVRDTDEQYF. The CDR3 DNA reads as TGTGCCAGCAGTTTAGTAAGGGACACCGACGAGCAGTACTTC.

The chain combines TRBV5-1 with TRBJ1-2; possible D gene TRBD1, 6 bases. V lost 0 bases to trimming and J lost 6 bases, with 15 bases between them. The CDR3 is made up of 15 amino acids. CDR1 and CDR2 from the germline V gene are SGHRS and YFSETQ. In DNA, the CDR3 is TGCGCCAGCAGCTTGGACGTATGGGGGGCTCATGGCTACACCTTC. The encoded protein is CASSLDVWGAHGYTF.

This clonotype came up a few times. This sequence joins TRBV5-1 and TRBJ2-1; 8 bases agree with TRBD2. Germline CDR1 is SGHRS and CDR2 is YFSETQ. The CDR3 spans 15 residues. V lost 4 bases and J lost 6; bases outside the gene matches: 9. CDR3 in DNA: TGCGCCAGCAGCGAGACTAGCGTCAGGGGCAATGAGCAGTTCTTC. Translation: CASSETSVRGNEQFF.

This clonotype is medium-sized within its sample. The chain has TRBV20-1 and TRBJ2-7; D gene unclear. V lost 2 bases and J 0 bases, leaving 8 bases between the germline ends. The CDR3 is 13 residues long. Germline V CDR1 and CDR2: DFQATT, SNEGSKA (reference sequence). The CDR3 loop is CSARLRSSYEQYF. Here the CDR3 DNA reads TGCAGTGCTAGACTCAGGAGCTCCTACGAGCAGTACTTC.

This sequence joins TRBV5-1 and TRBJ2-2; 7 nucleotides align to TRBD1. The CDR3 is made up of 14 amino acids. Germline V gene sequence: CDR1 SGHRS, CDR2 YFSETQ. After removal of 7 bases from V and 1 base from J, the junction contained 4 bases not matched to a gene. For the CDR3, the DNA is TGCGCCAGCTCGACAGGGCAGAACACCGGGGAGCTGTTTTTT. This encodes CASSTGQNTGELFF.

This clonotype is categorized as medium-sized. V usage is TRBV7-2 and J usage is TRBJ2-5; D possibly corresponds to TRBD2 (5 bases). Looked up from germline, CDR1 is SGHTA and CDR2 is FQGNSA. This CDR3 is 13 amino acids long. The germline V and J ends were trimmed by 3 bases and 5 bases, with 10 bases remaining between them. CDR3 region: CASSFGLPETQYF. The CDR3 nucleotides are TGTGCCAGCAGCTTCGGACTCCCGGAGACCCAGTACTTC.

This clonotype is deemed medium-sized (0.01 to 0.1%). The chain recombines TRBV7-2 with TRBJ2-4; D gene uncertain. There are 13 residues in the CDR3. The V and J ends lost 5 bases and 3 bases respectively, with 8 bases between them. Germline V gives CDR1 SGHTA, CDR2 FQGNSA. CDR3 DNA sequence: TGTGCCAGCAGCCCCCGAGGCAAAAACATTCAGTACTTC. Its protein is CASSPRGKNIQYF.

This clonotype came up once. This CDR3 reads CASSGPGTGGQAEYF. The CDR3 bases are TGTGCCAGTAGTGGTCCCGGGACAGGGGGCCAAGCGGAGTACTTC. This rearrangement joins TRBV19 to TRBJ2-7; 12 bases map to TRBD1. CDR3 length: 15 amino acids. CDR1 and CDR2 (germline): LNHDA, SQIVND (reference sequence). V lost 5 bases to trimming and J lost 11 bases; unmatched junction nucleotides: 13.

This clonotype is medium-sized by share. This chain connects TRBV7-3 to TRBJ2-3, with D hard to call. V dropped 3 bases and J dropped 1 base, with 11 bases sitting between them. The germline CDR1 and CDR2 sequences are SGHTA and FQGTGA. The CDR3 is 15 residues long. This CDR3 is CASSFSGVGTDTQYF. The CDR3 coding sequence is TGTGCCAGCAGCTTCTCAGGCGTTGGCACAGATACGCAGTATTTT.

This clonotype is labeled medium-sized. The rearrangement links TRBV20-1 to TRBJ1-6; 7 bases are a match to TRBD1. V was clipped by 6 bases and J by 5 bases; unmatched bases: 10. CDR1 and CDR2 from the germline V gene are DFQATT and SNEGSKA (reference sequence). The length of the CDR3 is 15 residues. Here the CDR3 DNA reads TGCAGTGCACCCACCGGGACAGAAGATAATTCACCCCTCCACTTT. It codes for CSAPTGTEDNSPLHF.

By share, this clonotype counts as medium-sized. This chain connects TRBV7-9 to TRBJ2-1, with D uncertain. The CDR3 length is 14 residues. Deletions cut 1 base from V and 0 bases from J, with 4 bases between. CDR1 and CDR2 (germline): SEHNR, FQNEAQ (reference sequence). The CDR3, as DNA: TGTGCCAGCAGCTTAGGCAGCTCCTACAATGAGCAGTTCTTC. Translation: CASSLGSSYNEQFF.

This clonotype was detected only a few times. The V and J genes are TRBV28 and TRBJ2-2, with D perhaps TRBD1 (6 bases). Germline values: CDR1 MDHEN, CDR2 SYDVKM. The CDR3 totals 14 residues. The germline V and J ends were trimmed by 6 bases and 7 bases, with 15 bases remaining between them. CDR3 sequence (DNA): TGTGCCAGCAGCGACCGAGGGGGAGACGGGGAGCTGTTTTTT. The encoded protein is CASSDRGGDGELFF.

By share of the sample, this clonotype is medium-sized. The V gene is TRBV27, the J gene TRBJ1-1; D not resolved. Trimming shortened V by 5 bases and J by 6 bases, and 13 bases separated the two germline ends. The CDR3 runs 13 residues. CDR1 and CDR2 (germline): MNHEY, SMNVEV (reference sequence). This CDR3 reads CASSAYLGAEAFF. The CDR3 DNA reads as TGTGCCAGCAGTGCGTATTTGGGAGCTGAAGCTTTCTTT.

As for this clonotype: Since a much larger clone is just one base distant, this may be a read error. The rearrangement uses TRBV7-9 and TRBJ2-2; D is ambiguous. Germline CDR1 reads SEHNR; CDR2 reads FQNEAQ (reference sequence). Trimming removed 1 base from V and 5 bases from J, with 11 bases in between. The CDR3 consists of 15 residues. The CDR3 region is CASSLGCPMTGELFF. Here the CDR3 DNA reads TGTGCCAGCAGCTTAGGTTGCCCGATGACCGGGGAGCTGTTTTTT.

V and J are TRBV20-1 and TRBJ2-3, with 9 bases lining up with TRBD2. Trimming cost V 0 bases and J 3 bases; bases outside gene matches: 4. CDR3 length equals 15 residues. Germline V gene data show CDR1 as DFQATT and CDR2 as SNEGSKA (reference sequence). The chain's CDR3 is CSARDSSGITDTQYF. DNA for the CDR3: TGCAGTGCTAGAGATTCTAGCGGGATAACAGATACGCAGTATTTT.

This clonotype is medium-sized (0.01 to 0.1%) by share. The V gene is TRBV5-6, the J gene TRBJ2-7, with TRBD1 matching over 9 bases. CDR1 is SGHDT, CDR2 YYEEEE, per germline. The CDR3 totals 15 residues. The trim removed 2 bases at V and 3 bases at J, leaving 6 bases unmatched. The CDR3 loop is CASSLSRDRVYEQYV. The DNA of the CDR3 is TGTGCCAGCAGCTTATCGCGGGACAGGGTCTACGAGCAGTACGTC.

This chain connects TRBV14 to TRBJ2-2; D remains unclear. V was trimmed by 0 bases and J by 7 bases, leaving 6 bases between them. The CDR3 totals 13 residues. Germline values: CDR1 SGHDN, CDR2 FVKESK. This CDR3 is CASSQDLDGELFF. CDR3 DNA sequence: TGTGCCAGCAGCCAAGATCTGGACGGGGAGCTGTTTTTT.

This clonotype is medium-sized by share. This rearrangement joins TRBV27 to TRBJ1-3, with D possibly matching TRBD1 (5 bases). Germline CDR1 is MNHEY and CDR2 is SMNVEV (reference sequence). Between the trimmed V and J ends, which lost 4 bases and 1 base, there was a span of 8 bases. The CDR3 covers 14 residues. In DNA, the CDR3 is TGTGCCAGCAGTTCGGGGGGGTCTGGAAACACCATATATTTT. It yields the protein CASSSGGSGNTIYF.

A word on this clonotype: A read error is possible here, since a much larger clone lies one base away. This CDR3 reads CASSTRTAGDLFF. DNA of the CDR3: TGTGCCAGCAGTACCCGGACAGCCGGGGATCTGTTTTTT. The rearrangement links TRBV12-3 or TRBV12-4 to TRBJ2-2; tentative D call: TRBD1 (6 bases). This CDR3 has 13 amino acids.

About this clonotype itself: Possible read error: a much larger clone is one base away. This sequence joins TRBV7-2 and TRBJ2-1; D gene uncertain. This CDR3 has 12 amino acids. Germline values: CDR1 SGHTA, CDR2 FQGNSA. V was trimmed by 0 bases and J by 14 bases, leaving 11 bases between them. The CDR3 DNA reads TGTACCAGCAGCTTAGCTTCCCAGCGTGAGTTCTTC. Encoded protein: CTSSLASQREFF.

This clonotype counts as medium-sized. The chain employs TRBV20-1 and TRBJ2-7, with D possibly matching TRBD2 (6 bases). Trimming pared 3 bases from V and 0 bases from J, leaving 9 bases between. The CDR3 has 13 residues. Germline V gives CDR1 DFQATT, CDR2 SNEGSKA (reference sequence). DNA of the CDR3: TGCAGTGCTAGGGCGGGGAGCTCCTACGAGCAGTACGTC. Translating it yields CSARAGSSYEQYV.

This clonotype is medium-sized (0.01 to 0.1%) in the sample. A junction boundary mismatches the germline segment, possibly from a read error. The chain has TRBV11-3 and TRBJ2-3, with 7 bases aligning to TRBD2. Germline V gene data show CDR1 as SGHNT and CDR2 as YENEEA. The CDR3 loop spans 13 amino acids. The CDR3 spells CASSSGRGREKRF. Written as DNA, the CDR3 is TGTGCCAGCAGCTCGGGTCGAGGGAGGGAAAAACGTTTT.

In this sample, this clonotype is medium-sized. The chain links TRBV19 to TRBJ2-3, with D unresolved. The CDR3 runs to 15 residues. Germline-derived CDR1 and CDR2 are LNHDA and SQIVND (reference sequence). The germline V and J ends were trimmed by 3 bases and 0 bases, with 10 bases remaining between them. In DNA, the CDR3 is TGTGCCAGTAGTATCCCAGCAGCTAGCACAGATACGCAGTATTTT. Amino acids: CASSIPAASTDTQYF.